The next 20 T cell receptor beta chains were all read from a single sample in a study of molecular identifiers for immune sequencing clone quantification. TCRdb re-called the PCR reads with MiXCR, one entry per CDR3 protein. The repertoire holds some 650,000 distinct CDR3 sequences, with about 20% as singletons. Material: naive CD8+ T cells from blood, with Jurkat cell RNA spiked in. As to subset: FACS-sorted CD8+CD4-CCR7+CD45RA+ naive T cells. Source of these receptors: a human donor in good health. Some libraries in this study had Jurkat cell RNA spiked in.

In this sample, this clonotype turned up a few times. V is TRBV13 and J is TRBJ2-1; TRBD2 agrees at 15 bases. Germline loops: CDR1 PRHDT, CDR2 FYEKMQ (reference sequence). This CDR3 has 18 amino acids. V shed 4 bases, J shed 6 bases, and the junction held 10 bases outside the gene matches. As DNA, the CDR3 is TGTGCCAGCAGCTACGCCCAGGGACTAGCGGGAGGAGTCAATGAGCAGTTCTTC. Its protein is CASSYAQGLAGGVNEQFF.

This clonotype was seen only a few times. The chain carries TRBV6-6 and TRBJ2-3; 13 bases map to TRBD2. CDR3 size: 16 residues. The V gene end was trimmed by 5 bases and the J gene end by 1 base; junction bases not matched to a gene: 3. Germline CDR1 is MNHNY and CDR2 is SVGAGI (reference sequence). The CDR3 sequence: CASSRLAGGRTDTQYF. The CDR3 DNA reads TGTGCCAGCAGTCGACTAGCGGGAGGACGCACAGATACGCAGTATTTT.

This chain uses TRBV6-5 with TRBJ2-7; 12 bases line up with TRBD1. Trimming removed 6 bases from V and 4 bases from J; junction bases left unmatched: 4. CDR1 MNHEY and CDR2 SVGAGI come from the germline V gene. This CDR3 is 14 amino acids long. CDR3 bases: TGTGCCAGCAGCGGGACAGGGGGCATGTACGAGCAGTACTTC. Amino acids: CASSGTGGMYEQYF.

This clonotype was detected ten times or more. The V and J genes are TRBV29-1 and TRBJ1-3; TRBD1 is a possible D gene (5 bases). The CDR3 consists of 11 residues. CDR1 is SQVTM and CDR2 is ANQGSEA in the germline V gene. V gave up 5 bases and J gave up 4 bases, with 6 bases separating them. The CDR3 loop reads CSVRQGNTIYF. The CDR3 DNA reads as TGCAGCGTTCGACAGGGAAACACCATATATTTT. The full variable domain, completed using reference TRBV29-1 and TRBJ1-3, is SAVISQKPSRDICQRGTSLTIQCQVDSQVTMMFWYRQQPGQSLTLIATANQGSEATYESGFVIDKFPISRPNLTFSTLTVSNMSPEDSSIYLCSVRQGNTIYFGEGSWLTVV.

There are a few counts of this clonotype. A clone one base away is much larger, so this may be a read error. The chain links TRBV7-2 to TRBJ2-2, with D maybe TRBD2 (5 bases). Germline lookup yields CDR1 SGHTA and CDR2 FQGNSA. This CDR3 is 15 amino acids long. As DNA, the CDR3 is TGTGCCAACAGCTTACTAGGGCCATATACCGGGGAGCTGTTTTTT. Translating gives CANSLLGPYTGELFF.

Remarks on this clonotype: A read error may be the cause here, since a much bigger clone is one base away. The chain couples TRBV25-1 to TRBJ2-3, with 8 bases identical to TRBD2. The CDR3 contains 15 residues. In germline, CDR1 is MGHDK, CDR2 SYGVNS. Trimming at V came to 4 bases and at J to 1 base, leaving 4 bases not matched to a gene. CDR3: CASSGYGGGTDTQYF. DNA for the CDR3: TGTGCCAGCAGTGGATACGGGGGGGGCACAGATACGCAGTATTTT.

This clonotype has ten or more counts. The genes are TRBV10-3 and TRBJ2-7; D is possibly TRBD2 (5 bases). V was pared by 6 bases and J by 7 bases, with 22 bases between. The CDR3 length is 15 residues. Looked up from germline, CDR1 is ENHRY and CDR2 is SYGVKD. The CDR3 spells CAIRPGSGLPLEQYF. CDR3 nucleotides: TGTGCCATCAGGCCCGGTAGTGGACTCCCCTTGGAGCAGTACTTC.

This chain's CDR3 is CASSPGLRYNEQFF. CDR3 bases: TGTGCCAGCAGCCCGGGACTACGCTACAATGAGCAGTTCTTC. The chain links TRBV13 to TRBJ2-1; 7 nucleotides align to TRBD2. The CDR3 loop spans 14 amino acids. Per germline, CDR1 PRHDT and CDR2 FYEKMQ (reference sequence). J was trimmed by 3 bases and V by 5 bases; bases with no gene match: 4.

In its sample, this clonotype was seen a few times. This chain uses TRBV27 with TRBJ2-5; perhaps D is TRBD1 or TRBD2 (5 bases each). Per germline, CDR1 MNHEY and CDR2 SMNVEV (reference sequence). V shed 6 bases and J shed 1 base, with 21 bases lying between them. The CDR3 runs 17 residues. CDR3 sequence reads: CASSPGVGASSQETQYF. CDR3 coding DNA: TGTGCCAGCAGCCCCGGGGTCGGGGCTAGCAGCCAAGAGACCCAGTACTTC.

Turning to this clonotype: This may arise from a read error, as a much more abundant clone is one base away. The DNA is left out, because the CDR3 cannot be placed on it with certainty; the CDR3 is given as TCRdb lists it. The rearrangement links TRBV9 to TRBJ1-3; the table's D call TRBD1 went unverified against the DNA. From its first to its last residue, the CDR3 has 13 amino acids. The germline V gene encodes CDR1 SGDLS and CDR2 YYNGEE. This CDR3 reads CASSVGTGNTVYF.

This clonotype was seen repeatedly, ten times or more. V usage is TRBV7-9 and J usage is TRBJ2-5; 12 bases align to TRBD2. CDR3 size: 15 residues. Unmatched junction bases numbered 4, after V lost 4 bases and J lost 4 bases. Germline lookup yields CDR1 SEHNR and CDR2 FQNEAQ (reference sequence). CDR3 in DNA: TGTGCCAGCAGCTCTCCACTAGCGGGGGGAGAGACCCAGTACTTC. Its protein product is CASSSPLAGGETQYF. Supplemented by reference TRBV7-9 and TRBJ2-5, the full variable domain reads DTGVSQNPRHKITKRGQNVTFRCDPISEHNRLYWYRQTLGQGPEFLTYFQNEAQLEKSRLLSDRFSAERPKGSFSTLEIQRTEQGDSAMYLCASSSPLAGGETQYFGPGTRLLVL.

This clonotype appeared many times. The CDR3 sequence is CASSASGGSLEDTQYF. The DNA for the CDR3 is TGTGCCAGCAGCGCTAGTGGAGGCAGCTTAGAGGATACGCAGTATTTT. J is TRBJ2-3 and V is TRBV9; TRBD2 might be the D (5 bases). The V end lost 3 bases, the J end lost 6 bases, and 20 bases lay between the germline ends. Per the germline V gene, CDR1 is SGDLS and CDR2 is YYNGEE. The CDR3 totals 16 residues. Based on the CDR3 plus reference TRBV9 and TRBJ2-3, the full variable domain is DSGVTQTPKHLITATGQRVTLRCSPRSGDLSVYWYQQSLDQGLQFLIQYYNGEERAKGNILERFSAQQFPDLHSELNLSSLELGDSALYFCASSASGGSLEDTQYFGPGTRLTVL.

V gene TRBV11-2 combines with J gene TRBJ2-2, with TRBD2 matching 12 bases. The trim removed 10 bases at V and 5 bases at J, leaving 8 bases unmatched. CDR1 is SGHAT and CDR2 is FQNNGV in the germline V gene. The CDR3 is made up of 15 amino acids. The CDR3 region is CATSALAGGTGELFF. CDR3 in DNA: TGTGCCACGTCAGCTCTAGCGGGGGGGACCGGGGAGCTGTTTTTT.

This clonotype was observed at least ten times. V and J are TRBV19 and TRBJ2-7; D is possibly TRBD2 (6 bases). V was pared by 3 bases and J by 5 bases, with 11 bases between. The CDR3 covers 13 residues. In germline, CDR1 is LNHDA, CDR2 SQIVND (reference sequence). CDR3 region: CASSMGGAHEQYF. CDR3 DNA: TGTGCCAGTAGTATGGGGGGAGCCCACGAGCAGTACTTC.

Only a few counts were recorded for this clonotype. The V and J genes are TRBV24-1 and TRBJ2-7; 11 nucleotides align to TRBD2. Germline V gene data show CDR1 as KGHDR and CDR2 as SFDVKD. The CDR3 has 14 amino acids. The V segment lost 4 bases and the J segment 3 bases; nucleotides outside the gene matches: 1. CDR3 protein: CATSDGTSGYEQYF. CDR3 DNA: TGTGCCACCAGTGACGGGACTAGCGGCTACGAGCAGTACTTC.

This clonotype was counted between two and nine times. The chain is built from TRBV24-1 and TRBJ2-1, with 11 bases that match TRBD1. Germline V lookup: CDR1 KGHDR, CDR2 SFDVKD. V was clipped by 5 bases and J by 3 bases; unmatched bases: 5. The CDR3 is 16 residues long. DNA of the CDR3: TGTGCCACCAGTGGGGGGACAGGGGGAGTCTACAATGAGCAGTTCTTC. Protein sequence: CATSGGTGGVYNEQFF.

V and J are TRBV7-9 and TRBJ1-1; tentative D call: TRBD1 (5 bases). The CDR3 has 14 residues. Germline CDR1 and CDR2: SEHNR and FQNEAQ (reference sequence). V lost 4 bases to trimming and J lost 1 base, with 10 bases between them. Written as DNA, the CDR3 is TGTGCCAGCAGCTCACAGGAAACGAACACTGAAGCTTTCTTT. It specifies CASSSQETNTEAFF.

This clonotype was seen only a few times. V gene TRBV6-5 combines with J gene TRBJ2-7; unclear D gene. The CDR3 length is 13 residues. Germline V lookup: CDR1 MNHEY, CDR2 SVGAGI. The V and J ends lost 5 bases and 3 bases respectively, with 11 bases between them. The CDR3 spells CASSSSSFYEQYF. As DNA, the CDR3 is TGTGCCAGCAGTAGTAGCTCTTTCTACGAGCAGTACTTC.

This clonotype was observed many times. The chain employs TRBV5-5 and TRBJ2-7; possible D gene TRBD2, 6 bases. Germline loops: CDR1 SGHKS, CDR2 YYEKEE (reference sequence). Trimming left V 3 bases short and J 4 bases short, with 11 bases between. The CDR3 spans 13 residues. The CDR3 spells CASSWGRGYEQYF. The CDR3 DNA reads TGTGCCAGCAGCTGGGGCCGGGGGTACGAGCAGTACTTC.

Points on this clonotype: One end of the junction varies from germline; a read error may be responsible. This chain connects TRBV7-9 to TRBJ2-5; D call uncertain. The CDR3 has 14 residues. CDR1 and CDR2 from the germline V gene are SEHNR and FQNEAQ (reference sequence). CDR3 coding DNA: TGTGCCAGCAGCTTAGACAGTCAACAAGAGACCCAGCACTTC. Translating it yields CASSLDSQQETQHF.